This T cell receptor (beta chain) was captured in a study of identical twins. Per the germline V gene, CDR1 is DFQATT and CDR2 is SNEGSKA (reference sequence). V lost 1 base and J lost 0, with 8 bases in between. CDR3 length: 14 residues. TCRdb reprocessed the 5' RACE reads with MiXCR, giving one entry per CDR3 protein. Of hundreds of thousands of distinct CDR3 sequences detected, less than 25% appear once; the ten largest clones hold over 4%. This sample was shared with a second study, whose subject was T cells expressing NK-cell markers. That work states: With respect to HCMV, seven of the eight sequenced donors were seropositive, and one was seronegative.

V gene TRBV20-1 combines with J gene TRBJ2-3; D is undetermined. The TCR comes from a woman aged 18-29 years in good health. The sequenced material came from PBMCs. The CDR3 here is CSARGTHSTDTQYF. As DNA, the CDR3 is TGCAGTGCTAGAGGGACCCATAGCACAGATACGCAGTATTTT.